The clone carrying this T cell receptor beta chain was observed a few times. Its target is unknown. This entry is derived from a study of blood T cells in healthy people across ages. Points from the study as a whole: Because sorting was not performed, PBMCs prevented conclusive naive versus antigen-experienced comparison. Those diversity estimates obtained from one million T cells were thought to be underestimates.

The CDR3 runs to 12 residues. Deletions cut 3 bases from V and 9 bases from J, with 8 bases between. Germline CDR1 and CDR2: MGHDK and SYGVNS. The donors, healthy Caucasians from Russia, were aged about 6 to 100. RNA extraction gave at least 5 micrograms of total RNA per sample. Then a second PCR, running about 6 to 11 cycles, was carried out with a sample-barcoded 5' primer and a J-beta primer mix. TCRdb passed the 5' RACE reads through MiXCR, listing each CDR3 protein once. The data contain about 1.4 million distinct CDR3 sequences, approximately 59% of them singletons. The V and J genes are TRBV25-1 and TRBJ2-2; D gene unclear. The sequencing input was blood. The receptor was derived from a man aged 18 to 29 in good health. CDR3 bases: TGTGCCAGCAGTGAGGGAACCTGGGAGCTGTTTTTT. This translates into CASSEGTWELFF.